The 19 T cell receptor beta chains reported below all come from one sample, sequenced in a study of T cell responses to AZD1222 COVID-19 vaccine. Method: immunoSEQ multiplex PCR; TCRdb's copy keeps in-frame clones and lacks some. The table has about 160,000 clones, roughly nine tenths seen once. This material consisted of peripheral blood, taken 28 days after the second AZD1222 dose. Source of these receptors: an adult who received the AZD1222 COVID-19 vaccine.

This rearrangement joins TRBV5-1 to TRBJ2-7; 7 bases match TRBD1. The CDR3 totals 14 residues. Trimming removed 0 bases from V and 4 bases from J; junction bases left unmatched: 4. Germline assignment: CDR1 SGHRS and CDR2 YFSETQ. The CDR3 loop reads CASSLVSGGYEQYF. CDR3 nucleotide sequence: TGCGCCAGCAGCTTGGTCTCAGGGGGATACGAGCAGTACTTC.

The table lists this clone with a count of one. The CDR3 DNA reads TGTGCCAGCAGCGCATTGGGGGGGCTATGGAATGAAGCTTTCTTT. This encodes CASSALGGLWNEAFF. J is TRBJ1-1 and V is TRBV9, with a weak D call TRBD1 (6 bases). The CDR3 sequence is 15 residues long. Looked up from germline, CDR1 is SGDLS and CDR2 is YYNGEE. The germline V and J ends were trimmed by 3 bases and 7 bases, with 19 bases remaining between them.

The gene calls are TRBV28 and TRBJ2-1; 7 nucleotides match TRBD2. Germline CDR1 and CDR2: MDHEN and SYDVKM. V was clipped by 7 bases and J by 2 bases; unmatched bases: 8. This CDR3 contains 15 residues. CDR3 DNA sequence: TGTGCCAGCACCATAACCGGGACTACCTACAATGAGCAGTTCTTC. Amino acid sequence: CASTITGTTYNEQFF.

V gene TRBV2 combines with J gene TRBJ2-2; D is unresolved. Trimming removed 6 bases at V and 3 bases at J, with 5 bases between. This CDR3 has 12 amino acids. From germline, CDR1 is SNHLY and CDR2 FYNNEI. In nucleotides, the CDR3 is TGTGCCAGCAGGATGGACACCGGGGAGCTGTTTTTT. It encodes CASRMDTGELFF. Filled out from reference TRBV2 and TRBJ2-2, the complete variable domain reads EPEVTQTPSHQVTQMGQEVILRCVPISNHLYFYWYRQILGQKVEFLVSFYNNEISEKSEIFDDQFSVERPDGSNFTLKIRSTKLEDSAMYFCASRMDTGELFFGEGSRLTVL.

The chain links TRBV7-2 to TRBJ2-2, with D uncertain. Trimming shortened V by 2 bases and J by 7 bases, and 8 bases separated the two germline ends. Germline values: CDR1 SGHTA, CDR2 FQGNSA. The CDR3 is made up of 13 amino acids. CDR3: CASSLMGIGELFF. CDR3 nucleotides: TGTGCCAGCAGCTTAATGGGTATCGGGGAGCTGTTTTTT.

The rearrangement uses TRBV11-3 and TRBJ1-6, with D perhaps TRBD1 (5 bases). Trimming pared 5 bases from V and 9 bases from J, leaving 17 bases between. From germline, CDR1 is SGHNT and CDR2 YENEEA. This CDR3 is 15 amino acids long. The DNA of the CDR3 is TGTGCCAGCAGCCGTGACAGCGACGTTTCTTCACCCCTCCACTTT. Translated: CASSRDSDVSSPLHF. Complete variable domain (other parts from reference TRBV11-3 and TRBJ1-6): EAGVVQSPRYKIIEKKQPVAFWCNPISGHNTLYWYLQNLGQGPELLIRYENEEAVDDSQLPKDRFSAERLKGVDSTLKIQPAELGDSAVYLCASSRDSDVSSPLHFGNGTRLTVT.

This clone was counted between two and nine times. The chain employs TRBV7-9 and TRBJ1-1; D might be TRBD1 (5 bases). The CDR3 is 14 amino acids. Trimming left V 1 base short and J 4 bases short, with 10 bases between. Looked up from germline, CDR1 is SEHNR and CDR2 is FQNEAQ (reference sequence). The CDR3: CASSLVTGGTEAFF. The CDR3 region has the DNA TGTGCCAGCAGCTTAGTTACGGGGGGCACTGAAGCTTTCTTT.

CDR3 protein: CASSQDWLAGMSTDTQYF. In DNA, the CDR3 is TGCGCCAGCAGCCAAGATTGGCTAGCGGGGATGAGCACAGATACGCAGTATTTT. J is TRBJ2-3 and V is TRBV4-1, with 9 bases identical to TRBD2. V was pared by 0 bases and J by 0 bases, with 7 bases of the junction left unmatched. Looked up from germline, CDR1 is MGHRA and CDR2 is YSYEKL. There are 18 residues in the CDR3.

This clone was seen more than once but under ten times. The V gene is TRBV28, the J gene TRBJ2-1; 14 bases match TRBD2. The germline gives CDR1 MDHEN, CDR2 SYDVKM. V dropped 5 bases and J dropped 5; count of bases not matched to a gene: 2. The CDR3 length is 15 residues. This CDR3 is CASSPGLAGDNEQFF. CDR3 in DNA: TGTGCCAGCAGTCCGGGACTAGCGGGAGACAATGAGCAGTTCTTC.

The gene calls are TRBV5-4 and TRBJ2-7; D is undetermined. CDR3 size: 13 residues. The germline V gene encodes CDR1 SGHNT and CDR2 YYREEE (reference sequence). V was trimmed by 2 bases and J by 0 bases, leaving 6 bases between them. The CDR3 here is CASSFGGSYEQYF. The CDR3 nucleotides read TGTGCCAGCAGCTTCGGCGGCTCCTACGAGCAGTACTTC.

The chain recombines TRBV12-3 or TRBV12-4 with TRBJ1-2; possibly TRBD1 for D (5 bases). Between the trimmed V and J ends, which lost 5 bases and 8 bases, there was a span of 15 bases. The CDR3 is 13 amino acids. The CDR3, as DNA: TGTGCCAGCAGTCCAAATCGGGGGGAGGGCTACACCTTC. This sequence encodes CASSPNRGEGYTF.

The rearrangement links TRBV28 to TRBJ2-2, with TRBD1 as a possible D gene (5 bases). Per germline, CDR1 MDHEN and CDR2 SYDVKM. V was shortened by 8 bases and J by 2 bases, with 12 bases between the two germline ends. The length of the CDR3 is 14 residues. This CDR3 is CASDQGVNTGELFF. CDR3 coding DNA: TGTGCCAGCGATCAAGGGGTTAACACCGGGGAGCTGTTTTTT.

The V gene is TRBV3-1 (or the pseudogene TRBV3-2), the J gene TRBJ1-5, with D perhaps matching TRBD1 (5 bases). From germline, CDR1 is LGHDT and CDR2 YNNKEL (reference sequence). The CDR3 sequence is 16 residues long. V was pared by 1 base and J by 4 bases, with 14 bases between. The CDR3 region is CASSQGGAQGNQPQHF. The CDR3 DNA sequence: TGTGCCAGCAGCCAAGGTGGGGCCCAGGGAAATCAGCCCCAGCATTTT.

This chain joins TRBV4-1 and TRBJ1-5; TRBD1 agrees at 7 bases. V was pared by 4 bases and J by 2 bases, with 5 bases of the junction left unmatched. CDR3 length: 15 residues. Germline V gene sequence: CDR1 MGHRA, CDR2 YSYEKL. In nucleotides, the CDR3 is TGCGCCAGCAGCCGATCAGGGGGGGGCAATCAGCCCCAGCATTTT. It encodes CASSRSGGGNQPQHF.

This clone was detected a few times. The rearrangement joins TRBV29-1 to TRBJ1-4, with a possible D match to TRBD1 (5 bases). There are 16 residues in the CDR3. V lost 6 bases and J 1 base, leaving 18 bases between the germline ends. CDR1 is SQVTM and CDR2 is ANQGSEA in the germline V gene. CDR3 residues: CSVRGDRKKTNEKLFF. CDR3 coding DNA: TGCAGCGTCCGGGGCGATCGGAAGAAAACTAATGAAAAACTGTTTTTT.

The V gene is TRBV28, the J gene TRBJ1-2; maybe TRBD1 (5 bases). Trimming pared 3 bases from V and 8 bases from J, leaving 16 bases between. This CDR3 is built from 14 residues. CDR1 is MDHEN, CDR2 SYDVKM, per germline. In nucleotides, the CDR3 is TGTGCCAGCAGTTTCTCGACAGAGGTTCGAGGCTACACCTTC. Amino acid sequence: CASSFSTEVRGYTF.

The chain is built from TRBV18 and TRBJ2-3, with D possibly TRBD2 on 6 matching bases. This CDR3 has 13 amino acids. Germline CDR1 reads KGHSH; CDR2 reads LQKENI. Trimming left V 5 bases short and J 4 bases short, with 10 bases between. In DNA, the CDR3 is TGTGCCAGCTCAGGAGGGGTGGCAGATACGCAGTATTTT. This codes for CASSGGVADTQYF.

The chain uses TRBV4-3 and TRBJ2-7; TRBD2 might be the D (5 bases). CDR1 is LGHNA, CDR2 YSLEER, per germline. Trimming took 0 bases from V and 0 from J, leaving 9 bases between them. This CDR3 spans 15 amino acids. The CDR3 region has the DNA TGCGCCAGCAGCCAAGACGAGGGTCGCTCCTACGAGCAGTACTTC. As protein: CASSQDEGRSYEQYF.

The chain employs TRBV10-1 and TRBJ1-1; D is unresolved. The CDR3 extends over 15 amino acids. The ends were cut back, 2 bases at V and 4 bases at J, with 14 bases in the middle. Germline V gives CDR1 WNHNN, CDR2 SYGVQD (reference sequence). The CDR3 sequence is CASSELPAGGTEAFF. The CDR3 DNA reads as TGCGCCAGCAGTGAGCTCCCCGCTGGAGGCACTGAAGCTTTCTTT.